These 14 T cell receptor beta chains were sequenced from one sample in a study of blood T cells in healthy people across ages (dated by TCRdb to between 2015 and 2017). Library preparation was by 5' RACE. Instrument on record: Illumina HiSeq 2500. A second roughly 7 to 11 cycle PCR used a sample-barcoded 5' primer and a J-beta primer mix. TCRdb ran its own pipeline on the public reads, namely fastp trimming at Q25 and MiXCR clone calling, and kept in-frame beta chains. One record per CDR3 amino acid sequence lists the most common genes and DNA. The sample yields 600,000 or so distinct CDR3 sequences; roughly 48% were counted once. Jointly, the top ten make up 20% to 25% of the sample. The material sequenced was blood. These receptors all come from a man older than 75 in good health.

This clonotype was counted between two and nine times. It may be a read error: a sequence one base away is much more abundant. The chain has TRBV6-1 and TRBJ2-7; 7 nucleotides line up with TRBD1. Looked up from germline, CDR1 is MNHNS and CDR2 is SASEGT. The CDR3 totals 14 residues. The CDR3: CAGRSDRENYEQYF. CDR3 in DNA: TGTGCCGGCAGATCCGACAGGGAAAACTACGAGCAGTACTTC.

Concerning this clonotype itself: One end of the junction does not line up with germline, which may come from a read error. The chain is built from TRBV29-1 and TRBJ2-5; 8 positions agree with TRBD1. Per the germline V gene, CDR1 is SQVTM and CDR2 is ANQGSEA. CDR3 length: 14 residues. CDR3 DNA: TGCAGCGTTGCCGGGACAGGACAAGGGGAGACCCCGTACTTC. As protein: CSVAGTGQGETPYF. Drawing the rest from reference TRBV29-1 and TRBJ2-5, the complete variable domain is SAVISQKPSRDICQRGTSLTIQCQVDSQVTMMFWYRQQPGQSLTLIATANQGSEATYESGFVIDKFPISRPNLTFSTLTVSNMSPEDSSIYLCSVAGTGQGETPYFGPGTRLLVL.

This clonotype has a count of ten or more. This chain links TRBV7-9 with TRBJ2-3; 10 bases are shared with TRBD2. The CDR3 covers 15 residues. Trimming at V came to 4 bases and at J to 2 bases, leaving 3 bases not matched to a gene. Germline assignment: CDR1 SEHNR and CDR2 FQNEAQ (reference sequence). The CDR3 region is CASSSTSGNTDTQYF. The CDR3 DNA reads TGTGCCAGCAGCTCCACTAGCGGGAACACAGATACGCAGTATTTT.

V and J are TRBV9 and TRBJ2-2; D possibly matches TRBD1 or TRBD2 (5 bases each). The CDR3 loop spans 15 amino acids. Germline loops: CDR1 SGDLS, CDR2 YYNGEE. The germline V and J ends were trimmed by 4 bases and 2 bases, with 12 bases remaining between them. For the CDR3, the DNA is TGTGCCAGCAGCAAATCCGGGACCAACACCGGGGAGCTGTTTTTT. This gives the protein CASSKSGTNTGELFF.

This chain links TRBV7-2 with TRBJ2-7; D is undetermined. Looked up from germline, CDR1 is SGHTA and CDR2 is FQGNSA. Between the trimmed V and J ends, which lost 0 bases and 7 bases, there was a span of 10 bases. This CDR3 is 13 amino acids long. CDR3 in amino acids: CASSLAEFDEQYF. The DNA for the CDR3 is TGTGCCAGCAGCTTAGCGGAGTTCGATGAGCAGTACTTC. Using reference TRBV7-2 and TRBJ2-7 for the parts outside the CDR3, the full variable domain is GAGVSQSPSNKVTEKGKDVELRCDPISGHTALYWYRQSLGQGLEFLIYFQGNSAPDKSGLPSDRFSAERTGGSVSTLTIQRTQQEDSAVYLCASSLAEFDEQYFGPGTRLTVT.

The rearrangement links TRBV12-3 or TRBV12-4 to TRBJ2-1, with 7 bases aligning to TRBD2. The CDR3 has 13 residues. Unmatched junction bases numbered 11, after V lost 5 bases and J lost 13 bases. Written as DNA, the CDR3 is TGTGCCAGCAGTCTCCTGACTAGCAAGACCCAGTTCTTC. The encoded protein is CASSLLTSKTQFF.

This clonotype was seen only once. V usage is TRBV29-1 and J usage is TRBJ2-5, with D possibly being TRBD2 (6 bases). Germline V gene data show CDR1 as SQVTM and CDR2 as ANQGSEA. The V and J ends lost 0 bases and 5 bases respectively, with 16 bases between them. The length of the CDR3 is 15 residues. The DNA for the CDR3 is TGCAGCGTTGAAGATGTTGGAGGGGTCGGGGAGACCCAGTACTTC. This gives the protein CSVEDVGGVGETQYF.

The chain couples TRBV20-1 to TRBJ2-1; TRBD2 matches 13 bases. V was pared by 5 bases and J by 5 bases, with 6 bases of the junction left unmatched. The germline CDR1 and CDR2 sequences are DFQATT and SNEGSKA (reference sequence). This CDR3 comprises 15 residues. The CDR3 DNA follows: TGCAGTGCTTCAAGAGGACTAGCGGGAGACAATGAGCAGTTCTTC. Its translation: CSASRGLAGDNEQFF.

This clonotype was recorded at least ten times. CDR3 bases: TGTGCCAGCAGTCGGACGGTGAACACTGAAGCTTTCTTT. Its protein product is CASSRTVNTEAFF. The chain joins TRBV6-5 to TRBJ1-1; D is unresolved. The V end was cut by 5 bases, the J end by 0 bases, with 7 bases between. The CDR3 sequence is 13 residues long. CDR1 and CDR2 from the germline V gene are MNHEY and SVGAGI.

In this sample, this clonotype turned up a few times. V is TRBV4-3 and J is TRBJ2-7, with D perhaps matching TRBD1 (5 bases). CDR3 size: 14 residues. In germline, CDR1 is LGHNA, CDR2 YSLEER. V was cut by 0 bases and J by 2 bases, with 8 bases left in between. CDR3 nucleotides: TGCGCCAGCAGCCAAGAAACAGGACCCTACGAGCAGTACTTC. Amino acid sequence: CASSQETGPYEQYF.

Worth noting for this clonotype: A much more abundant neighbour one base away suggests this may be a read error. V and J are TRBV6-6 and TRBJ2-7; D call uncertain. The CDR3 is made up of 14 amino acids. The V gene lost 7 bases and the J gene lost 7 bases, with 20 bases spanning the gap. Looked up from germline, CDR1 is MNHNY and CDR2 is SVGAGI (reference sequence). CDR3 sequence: CASTVQQAFNEQYF. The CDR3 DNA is TGTGCCAGCACCGTACAGCAGGCCTTCAATGAGCAGTACTTC.

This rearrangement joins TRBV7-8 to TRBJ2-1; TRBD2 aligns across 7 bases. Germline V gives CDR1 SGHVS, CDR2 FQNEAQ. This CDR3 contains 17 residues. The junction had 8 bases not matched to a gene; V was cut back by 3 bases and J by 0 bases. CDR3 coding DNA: TGTGCCAGCAGCTTTCGGACTAGTCTAAGCTCCTACAATGAGCAGTTCTTC. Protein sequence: CASSFRTSLSSYNEQFF.

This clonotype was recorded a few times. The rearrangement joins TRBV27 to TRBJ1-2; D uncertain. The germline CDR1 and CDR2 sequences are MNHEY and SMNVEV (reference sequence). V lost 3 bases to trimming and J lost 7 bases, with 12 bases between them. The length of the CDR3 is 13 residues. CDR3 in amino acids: CASSLAGGGGYTF. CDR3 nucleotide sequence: TGTGCCAGCAGTTTGGCGGGAGGTGGTGGCTACACCTTC.

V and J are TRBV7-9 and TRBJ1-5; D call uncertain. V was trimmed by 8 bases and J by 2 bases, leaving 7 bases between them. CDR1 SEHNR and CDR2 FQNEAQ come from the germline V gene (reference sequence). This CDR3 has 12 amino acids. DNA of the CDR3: TGTGCCAGCCGTGTCGGCAATCAGCCCCAGCATTTT. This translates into CASRVGNQPQHF.